One and the same sample provided the 18 T cell receptor beta chains below, sequenced in a study of Ad26.COV2.S vaccination and SARS-CoV-2 variants. Repertoires were generated with immunoSEQ multiplex PCR, while TCRdb's copy carries only in-frame clones and drops some. The top ten hold around 6.1% of the sample, which has some 180,000 clones, roughly 87% seen once. The material sequenced was peripheral blood, taken after recovery from COVID-19. Receptors originate from a human donor who had recovered from COVID-19.

This clone was detected once. V and J are TRBV28 and TRBJ2-2; the D is unclear. CDR1 is MDHEN, CDR2 SYDVKM, per germline. The V gene lost 3 bases and the J gene lost 6 bases, with 2 bases spanning the gap. The CDR3 totals 11 residues. The DNA of the CDR3 is TGTGCCAGCAGTTTGTCCGGGGAGCTGTTTTTT. Translation: CASSLSGELFF.

The chain is built from TRBV20-1 and TRBJ2-3; no reliable D call. CDR1 and CDR2 from the germline V gene are DFQATT and SNEGSKA (reference sequence). Trimming pared 3 bases from V and 0 bases from J, leaving 10 bases between. The CDR3 loop spans 14 amino acids. The chain's CDR3 is CSASLGMSTDTQYF. The CDR3 nucleotides read TGCAGTGCTAGTTTGGGGATGAGCACAGATACGCAGTATTTT.

The CDR3 nucleotides read TGTGCCAGCAGCTCTCGACTATCCCAGACTTCGTACAATGAGCAGTTCTTC. This sequence encodes CASSSRLSQTSYNEQFF. The chain has TRBV7-2 and TRBJ2-1, with a weak D call TRBD2 (5 bases). There are 17 residues in the CDR3. Per germline, CDR1 SGHTA and CDR2 FQGNSA. Trimming took off 4 bases at V and 4 bases at J, with 20 bases between the two ends.

This clone was seen just once. This chain links TRBV7-2 with TRBJ1-1, with a tentative D call TRBD1 (5 bases). The CDR3 is 14 residues long. V lost 5 bases, J lost 0 bases, and 10 bases lay in between. Germline V CDR1 and CDR2: SGHTA, FQGNSA. The CDR3 DNA reads TGTGCCAGCAGCCCCGGGACTGTGAACACTGAAGCTTTCTTT. It codes for CASSPGTVNTEAFF.

The CDR3 loop reads CASSPRRLASDTQYF. As DNA, the CDR3 is TGTGCCAGCAGTCCCCGGAGGCTAGCCTCAGATACGCAGTATTTT. J is TRBJ2-3 and V is TRBV6-5; D is perhaps TRBD2 (5 bases). The CDR3 is 15 residues long. The germline V gene encodes CDR1 MNHEY and CDR2 SVGAGI. The germline V and J ends were trimmed by 5 bases and 4 bases, with 16 bases remaining between them.

The chain recombines TRBV6-6 with TRBJ2-3; 14 bases are a match to TRBD2. This CDR3 contains 16 residues. The J segment lost 1 base and the V segment lost 6 bases, leaving 3 bases of the junction unmatched. Looked up from germline, CDR1 is MNHNY and CDR2 is SVGAGI (reference sequence). The CDR3 is CASRTTSGGGTDTQYF. CDR3 DNA: TGTGCCAGCAGGACGACTAGCGGGGGGGGCACAGATACGCAGTATTTT.

The chain uses TRBV27 and TRBJ1-2; D ambiguous. Trimming took 4 bases from V and 10 from J, leaving 13 bases between them. This CDR3 region has 12 residues. Germline loops: CDR1 MNHEY, CDR2 SMNVEV (reference sequence). The DNA of the CDR3 is TGTGCCAGCAGTTCCCCGGGAGCTTACTACACCTTC. Translated, it gives CASSSPGAYYTF.

This chain joins TRBV6-2 or TRBV6-3 and TRBJ2-1; TRBD2 matches at 11 bases. Germline loops: CDR1 MNHEY, CDR2 SVGEGT. The CDR3 runs 15 residues. Losses at the gene ends were 2 bases for V and 10 bases for J; bases not matched to a gene: 7. CDR3 DNA sequence: TGTGCCAGCAGTTACCGGGTGGGGACTAGCGGAGAGCAGTTCTTC. It yields the protein CASSYRVGTSGEQFF.

This rearrangement joins TRBV19 to TRBJ2-3; D is possibly TRBD1 (6 bases). This CDR3 is 17 amino acids long. V lost 1 base to trimming and J lost 4 bases, with 18 bases between them. Germline V gives CDR1 LNHDA, CDR2 SQIVND (reference sequence). The CDR3, as DNA: TGTGCCAGTAGTATAGGGGCCGGGACAAGAAGATCAGATACGCAGTATTTT. Translating it yields CASSIGAGTRRSDTQYF.

This clone has more than one count but fewer than ten. V usage is TRBV6-1 and J usage is TRBJ1-6; D may be TRBD1 (6 bases). Germline V gene lookup returns CDR1 MNHNS and CDR2 SASEGT. The CDR3 has 15 amino acids. Deletions cut 3 bases from V and 8 bases from J, with 14 bases between. The CDR3 nucleotides are TGTGCCAGCAGTGATGAGGGGGGTGATGATTCACCCCTCCACTTT. It is translated as CASSDEGGDDSPLHF.

The V gene is TRBV7-8, the J gene TRBJ2-2, with 9 bases aligning to TRBD2. CDR3 length equals 16 residues. V lost 5 bases to trimming and J lost 0 bases; unmatched junction nucleotides: 4. From germline, CDR1 is SGHVS and CDR2 FQNEAQ. CDR3 nucleotides: TGTGCCAGCAGCATACGCGGGGGGGCGAACACCGGGGAGCTGTTTTTT. Encoded protein: CASSIRGGANTGELFF.

The J gene is TRBJ2-3, the V gene TRBV2; D gene ambiguous. The CDR3 spans 14 residues. Germline V gives CDR1 SNHLY, CDR2 FYNNEI. V lost 5 bases to trimming and J lost 4 bases, with 13 bases between them. CDR3 loop: CASSQSTWADTQYF. DNA of the CDR3: TGTGCCAGCAGTCAATCAACTTGGGCAGATACGCAGTATTTT.

The V call is TRBV6-5, the J call TRBJ2-1; D not resolved. With 2 bases removed from V and 7 bases from J, the gap between germline ends came to 12 bases. Germline V CDR1 and CDR2: MNHEY, SVGAGI. The CDR3 sequence is 14 residues long. CDR3 amino acids: CASSYMGTENEQFF. The CDR3 DNA is TGTGCCAGCAGTTACATGGGTACGGAGAATGAGCAGTTCTTC.

V is TRBV9 and J is TRBJ2-3; 8 positions agree with TRBD2. The CDR3 is 15 residues long. The V segment lost 5 bases and the J segment 6 bases; nucleotides outside the gene matches: 11. CDR1 and CDR2 from the germline V gene are SGDLS and YYNGEE. The CDR3 loop is CASSASGRGADTQYF. In nucleotides, the CDR3 is TGTGCCAGCAGTGCTTCGGGGCGGGGGGCGGATACGCAGTATTTT. Filled out from reference TRBV9 and TRBJ2-3, the complete variable domain reads DSGVTQTPKHLITATGQRVTLRCSPRSGDLSVYWYQQSLDQGLQFLIQYYNGEERAKGNILERFSAQQFPDLHSELNLSSLELGDSALYFCASSASGRGADTQYFGPGTRLTVL.

This clone appeared once. This chain joins TRBV21-1 and TRBJ2-1; the D call of TRBD1 is as the table states it, not checked on the DNA. TRBV21-1 is termed a pseudogene. The length of the CDR3 is 14 residues. CDR3 in DNA: TGTGCCAGCAGCATAGGGGACAGGGTCAATGAGCAGTTCTTC. Amino acid sequence: CASSIGDRVNEQFF.

The J gene is TRBJ1-1, the V gene TRBV5-1, with a tentative D call TRBD1 (6 bases). The CDR3 runs 13 residues. V was clipped by 5 bases and J by 4 bases, with 12 bases between them. Germline lookup yields CDR1 SGHRS and CDR2 YFSETQ. CDR3: CASRLGGVTEAFF. In nucleotides, the CDR3 is TGCGCCAGCAGGTTAGGGGGGGTCACTGAAGCTTTCTTT.

The chain has TRBV7-6 and TRBJ2-1; D is possibly TRBD1 (6 bases). With 5 bases removed from V and 6 bases from J, the gap between germline ends came to 11 bases. The CDR3 has 13 residues. Germline V gene lookup returns CDR1 SGHVS and CDR2 FNYEAQ. In DNA form, the CDR3 reads TGTGCCAGCAGCCTAGACAGGCGCAATGAGCAGTTCTTC. Protein product: CASSLDRRNEQFF.

V is TRBV30 and J is TRBJ1-6, with no clear D. Germline CDR1 reads GTSNPN; CDR2 reads SVGIG (reference sequence). CDR3 length: 13 amino acids. Trimming pared 1 base from V and 5 bases from J, leaving 6 bases between. The CDR3 here is CAWSAQNNSPLHF. The CDR3 DNA reads as TGTGCCTGGAGTGCACAGAATAATTCACCCCTCCACTTT.